This T cell receptor (beta chain) was observed in a study of blood T cell repertoires in COVID-19 (dated by TCRdb to the early 2020s). Regarding the research as a whole: Samples from collaborators originated in the United States, Italy and Spain and spanned both the acute and convalescent phases of COVID-19. The prospective study material was composed of cDNA or gDNA derived from T cells, B-cell-depleted T cells, or PBMCs. Deeply sampled blood TCRbeta repertoires from subjects exposed to, actively infected with, or recovered from COVID-19 were included in the dataset. The repertoires were released in a freely available public database meant as a resource for research on the immune response to SARS-CoV-2. The samples were drawn from two sources: the first 160 participants of the ongoing ImmuneRACE study, and over 950 subjects contributed by 6 global collaborators. Nearly every sample came with metadata listing a de-identified subject ID, COVID-19 status, age in years and sex. Where available, HLA class I and class II types were taken from metadata supplied by the sample provider and were not determined by assay-based typing. Broader findings and caveats from the paper: How much clinical and demographic metadata was included differed by source and by participant, and the metadata was provided uncurated.

Comment on this clone: Its antigen remains unidentified. Per-nucleotide qualities are absent, and no much larger clonotype sits a single base away.

CDR1 SGHTA and CDR2 FQGNSA are derived from the germline V gene. V loses 5 bases, J loses 5 bases, and the germline ends lie 10 bases apart. From its cysteine to its phenylalanine, the CDR3 spans 13 amino acids. Only the CDR3 region is kept as DNA, spanning 39 bases read in frame from base 1. TCRbeta CDR3 regions were amplified from genomic DNA using the immunoSEQ Assay, a bias-controlled multiplex PCR. The original pipeline was this. The number of nucleated cells in each sample was estimated from the amplification of reference gene primers within the assay. Sequence reads were collapsed and filtered to measure the absolute abundance of every unique TCRbeta CDR3 rearrangement. For each sample, productive Simpson clonality was calculated by taking the square root of Simpson's diversity index across productive rearrangements. TCRdb took this table from immuneACCESS and kept in-frame rearrangements with V and J called. Such tables lack part of the clones; where checked against another copy, unresolved V genes explain under half of the gap, and the rest is unexplained. The V and J calls and clone size come from that table; D and trimming were worked out from the DNA. Here the sample has 250,000 to 350,000 clones; about 85% occur a single time. The ten top clones hold around 2.1% of the sample.

Collaborating institutions collected whole blood in K2EDTA tubes following their own protocols. For TCRbeta analysis, collaborators shipped samples in one of three forms: frozen whole blood, isolated PBMCs, or DNA extracted from either of those sample types. The sequence was obtained from a man between 18 and 35 years old with active or convalescent COVID-19. This chain is built from TRBV7-2 and TRBJ1-5; there is no confident call for the D gene. Sequencing used peripheral blood. The DNA sequence is given as TGTGCCAGCAGCGGCGATGGGCATCAGCCCCAGCATTTT. It translates to CASSGDGHQPQHF.